Listed here are 14 T cell receptor beta chains from one sample, sequenced in a study of T cells in Graves' hyperthyroidism and ophthalmopathy. There were TCR beta CDR3 regions amplified from RNA transcripts. TCR CDR3 regions were first amplified by RT-PCR with HTBI primers. TCRdb re-called the multiplex PCR reads with MiXCR, one entry per CDR3 protein. The sample contains about 500,000 distinct CDR3 sequences, roughly 15% of which appear only once. Sequences were obtained from blood. Every receptor here comes from a woman in her 30s with Graves' ophthalmopathy.

V is TRBV2 and J is TRBJ2-1, with 10 bases aligning to TRBD2. Losses at the gene ends were 11 bases for V and 5 bases for J; bases not matched to a gene: 21. The CDR3 sequence is 18 residues long. CDR1 is SNHLY, CDR2 FYNNEI, per germline. CDR3 in amino acids: CAAGLAGVLAKGDNEQFF. CDR3 bases: TGTGCCGCGGGGCTAGCGGGAGTCCTTGCGAAAGGGGACAATGAGCAGTTCTTC.

This clonotype occurred many times. The chain has TRBV20-1 and TRBJ1-3, with D unresolved. The CDR3 consists of 14 residues. Germline assignment: CDR1 DFQATT and CDR2 SNEGSKA (reference sequence). The V and J ends lost 4 bases and 0 bases respectively, with 10 bases between them. As DNA, the CDR3 is TGCAGTGCTACCCCCGGCAGCTCTGGAAACACCATATATTTT. Protein product: CSATPGSSGNTIYF.

This clonotype was observed a few times. The chain recombines TRBV29-1 with TRBJ2-7; unclear D gene. Trimming shortened V by 2 bases and J by 2 bases, and 13 bases separated the two germline ends. CDR1 and CDR2 (germline): SQVTM, ANQGSEA. This CDR3 is 14 amino acids long. The CDR3 sequence is CSVEPGNKPYEQYF. In nucleotides, the CDR3 is TGCAGCGTTGAACCTGGGAATAAACCCTACGAGCAGTACTTC.

This clonotype was found many times. The rearrangement links TRBV7-2 to TRBJ2-7, with 7 bases lining up with TRBD2. Losses at the gene ends were 5 bases for V and 5 bases for J; bases not matched to a gene: 9. The germline CDR1 and CDR2 sequences are SGHTA and FQGNSA. The length of the CDR3 is 14 residues. The CDR3 protein is CASSQAPGGHEQYF. In DNA form, the CDR3 reads TGTGCCAGCAGCCAGGCCCCGGGGGGTCACGAGCAGTACTTC.

The rearrangement links TRBV6-1 to TRBJ1-5, with 8 positions matching TRBD1. The CDR3 loop spans 16 amino acids. J gave up 0 bases and V 5 bases, and 6 bases lay outside the gene matches. Germline V gene sequence: CDR1 MNHNS, CDR2 SASEGT. DNA for the CDR3: TGTGCCAGCAGTTCCGAGACAGGGGCTAGCAATCAGCCCCAGCATTTT. The encoded protein is CASSSETGASNQPQHF.

The gene calls are TRBV24-1 and TRBJ1-2; 7 nucleotides agree with TRBD1. The CDR3 spans 14 residues. Germline CDR1 KGHDR, CDR2 SFDVKD. Trimming at V came to 4 bases and at J to 3 bases, leaving 4 bases not matched to a gene. The CDR3 region has the DNA TGTGCCACCAGTGAAAAGGGGGCCGACTATGGCTACACCTTC. This gives the protein CATSEKGADYGYTF.

V gene TRBV12-3 or TRBV12-4 combines with J gene TRBJ1-3, with TRBD1 as a possible D gene (6 bases). Deletions cut 2 bases from V and 6 bases from J, with 8 bases between. The CDR3 runs to 13 residues. The CDR3 here is CASSLTGTNTIYF. In nucleotides, the CDR3 is TGTGCCAGCAGTTTAACAGGGACAAACACCATATATTTT.

The chain has TRBV6-2 or TRBV6-3 and TRBJ2-1; the D call may be TRBD1 or TRBD2 (5 bases each). The germline gives CDR1 MNHEY, CDR2 SVGEGT. The CDR3 contains 16 residues. Trimming removed 4 bases at V and 2 bases at J, with 15 bases between. This CDR3 reads CASSSPGTAPYNEQFF. CDR3 sequence (DNA): TGTGCCAGCAGTTCTCCCGGGACGGCACCCTACAATGAGCAGTTCTTC.

This clonotype appeared a few times. The CDR3 sequence: CASSQGPAGNQPQHF. As DNA, the CDR3 is TGTGCCAGCAGCCAAGGCCCAGCGGGCAATCAGCCCCAGCATTTT. The chain links TRBV5-5 to TRBJ1-5; D call uncertain. V was cut by 4 bases and J by 2 bases, with 13 bases left in between. CDR3 length equals 15 residues. CDR1 is SGHKS and CDR2 is YYEKEE in the germline V gene (reference sequence).

Notes on this clonotype: It may be a read error: a sequence one base away is much more abundant. This chain joins TRBV20-1 and TRBJ2-7, with D hard to call. V was shortened by 5 bases and J by 2 bases, with 10 bases between the two germline ends. The length of the CDR3 is 12 residues. CDR1 and CDR2 from the germline V gene are DFQATT and SNEGSKA (reference sequence). DNA of the CDR3: TGCAGTGCTGACGCGGCCACCTACGAGCAGTACTTC. This sequence encodes CSADAATYEQYF.

This clonotype has at least ten counts. The rearrangement joins TRBV6-2 or TRBV6-3 to TRBJ2-1; 8 bases line up with TRBD2. Looked up from germline, CDR1 is MNHEY and CDR2 is SVGEGT. Unmatched junction bases numbered 8, after V lost 6 bases and J lost 4 bases. This CDR3 region has 15 residues. The DNA of the CDR3 is TGTGCCAGCAGCCGGGGGGGGGTCAAGTACAATGAGCAGTTCTTC. Translating gives CASSRGGVKYNEQFF.

The chain links TRBV29-1 to TRBJ1-4; a weak D match, TRBD1 (5 bases). The V end lost 3 bases, the J end lost 10 bases, and 15 bases lay between the germline ends. The CDR3 spans 13 residues. The germline gives CDR1 SQVTM, CDR2 ANQGSEA. CDR3 nucleotide sequence: TGCAGCGTTGATTCGGGGGACTCGGGAAAACTGTTTTTT. Amino acid sequence: CSVDSGDSGKLFF.

This clonotype was seen more than once but under ten times. The chain recombines TRBV11-1 with TRBJ2-2, with 7 bases lining up with TRBD2. V lost 5 bases, J lost 9 bases, and 15 bases stayed unmatched. Germline V CDR1 and CDR2: SGHAT, FQDESV (reference sequence). This CDR3 has 16 residues. In DNA form, the CDR3 reads TGTGCCAGCAGCCCTGGGGCGGGAGAGGGGCCCCGGGAGCTGTTTTTT. It translates to CASSPGAGEGPRELFF. Drawing the rest from reference TRBV11-1 and TRBJ2-2, the complete variable domain is EAEVAQSPRYKITEKSQAVAFWCDPISGHATLYWYRQILGQGPELLVQFQDESVVDDSQLPKDRFSAERLKGVDSTLKIQPAELGDSAMYLCASSPGAGEGPRELFFGEGSRLTVL.

The chain combines TRBV11-2 with TRBJ2-3; perhaps D is TRBD1 or TRBD2 (5 bases each). Trimming removed 5 bases at V and 5 bases at J, with 20 bases between. The CDR3 has 16 residues. From germline, CDR1 is SGHAT and CDR2 FQNNGV. CDR3 DNA: TGTGCCAGCAGCCTACCCTTCGGCCTGGGGGAAGATACGCAGTATTTT. This translates into CASSLPFGLGEDTQYF.